This TCR beta chain was profiled in a study of blood T cell repertoires in COVID-19. The wider study: Acute and convalescent COVID-19 samples came from the United States, Italy and Spain. T cells, B-cell-depleted T cells, or PBMCs provided the cDNA or gDNA that served as material.

This CDR3 comprises 14 residues. V dropped 4 bases and J dropped 6 bases, with 18 bases sitting between them. Germline V gene lookup returns CDR1 GTSNPN and CDR2 SVGIG (reference sequence). In the original processing: How many nucleated cells were present was estimated from reference gene primer amplification. This table comes from immunoSEQ multiplex PCR, and its TCRdb copy is limited to in-frame clones, with some not included. The DNA gave D and trimming, while V, J and clone size come from that table. In the table there are tens of thousands of clones, 86% of which are singletons. V usage is TRBV30 and J usage is TRBJ1-1, with D perhaps matching TRBD1 (6 bases). This receptor was identified in an elderly woman with acute or convalescent COVID-19. Sequencing was done on a sample of peripheral blood. CDR3 sequence reads: CAWITTGIIAEAFF. CDR3 DNA sequence: TGTGCCTGGATCACCACAGGGATAATCGCTGAAGCTTTCTTT. The variable domain in full, with the rest retrieved from reference TRBV30 and TRBJ1-1, is SQTIHQWPATLVQPVGSPLSLECTVEGTSNPNLYWYRQAAGRGLQLLFYSVGIGQISSEVPQNLSASRPQDRQFILSSKKLLLSDSGFYLCAWITTGIIAEAFFGQGTRLTVV.